Presented here are 2 T cell receptor beta chains from one specimen sequenced in a study of beta chain features in type 1 diabetes. What was sequenced were expressed TCRB transcripts, since all of the isolated RNA had been reverse transcribed. Here immunoSEQ multiplex PCR was the method, and the copy in TCRdb shows in-frame clones only, minus some. The sample shows just under 150,000 clones, roughly 10% of them seen only once. Source material: naive CD4+ T cells from blood. These receptors all come from a man younger than 35 in good health.

This clone was counted a few times. The rearrangement joins TRBV5-1 to TRBJ2-5; perhaps TRBD2 as D (6 bases). V lost 0 bases to trimming and J lost 4 bases, with 10 bases between them. The CDR3 runs 14 residues. Germline loops: CDR1 SGHRS, CDR2 YFSETQ. The CDR3 sequence is CASSLVGGGETQYF. For the CDR3, the DNA is TGCGCCAGCAGCTTGGTCGGGGGAGGAGAGACCCAGTACTTC.

The chain recombines TRBV6-5 with TRBJ1-2; TRBD1 might be the D (6 bases). V was clipped by 5 bases and J by 7 bases, with 11 bases between them. This CDR3 is built from 12 residues. The germline gives CDR1 MNHEY, CDR2 SVGAGI. The CDR3 DNA sequence: TGTGCCAGCAGTATACAGGGCGGTGGCTACACCTTC. This translates into CASSIQGGGYTF.